This record looks at one T cell receptor beta chain sequence and its context. Its cognate antigen has yet to be identified. The record has no base qualities; no much larger clone is one base away. This sample was taken from a study of blood T cell repertoires in COVID-19 (dated by TCRdb to the early 2020s). With regard to the full study: Samples covering the acute and convalescent phases of COVID-19 were provided by collaborators in the United States, Italy and Spain. The prospective study material was composed of cDNA or gDNA derived from T cells, B-cell-depleted T cells, or PBMCs. Deeply sampled blood TCRbeta repertoires from subjects exposed to, actively infected with, or recovered from COVID-19 were included in the dataset. The repertoires were released in a freely available public database meant as a resource for research on the immune response to SARS-CoV-2. Samples were obtained from the ongoing ImmuneRACE study (first 160 participants) and from about 1,300 subjects provided by 6 global collaborators. A de-identified subject ID, COVID-19 status, age in years and sex were almost always included in the sample metadata. Where available, HLA class I and class II types were obtained from metadata supplied by the sample provider rather than from assay-based typing.

One collaborating source in Seattle enrolled patients during active infection and followed them longitudinally through the course of disease. Whole blood was collected in K2EDTA tubes by collaborating institutions according to the institutions' own protocols. For TCRbeta analysis, collaborators shipped samples as frozen whole blood, isolated PBMCs, or DNA extracted from either of those sample types. Study-wide conclusions, independent of this receptor: How much clinical and demographic metadata was included differed by source and by participant, and the metadata was provided uncurated.

The immunoSEQ Assay, a bias-controlled multiplex PCR, was used to amplify TCRbeta CDR3 regions from genomic DNA. In the original analysis: Within the assay, amplification of reference gene primers was used to estimate how many nucleated cells each sample contained. To quantify the absolute abundance of each unique TCRbeta CDR3 rearrangement, sequence reads were collapsed and filtered. For each sample, productive Simpson clonality was calculated by taking the square root of Simpson's diversity index across productive rearrangements. Drawn from immuneACCESS, this table holds only the in-frame rearrangements with V and J called that TCRdb kept. Clones are partly lost; checked studies trace under half to an unresolved V gene and leave the rest unexplained. V and J calls and clone size are those listed in that table; D and trimming were worked out from the DNA. This sample has roughly 340,000 clones in its table, and about 90% of those were observed once. The ten largest clones add up to just under 6.5% of the sample.

From V the trimming removes 4 bases and from J it removes 2 bases, while the gene matches leave 7 bases of the junction unaccounted for. The CDR3 measures 16 amino acids from cysteine to phenylalanine. The retained sequence is limited to the CDR3, 48 bases, with the frame set at the first base. CDR1 and CDR2 are read off the germline V gene as KGHDR and SFDVKD. The sequence was obtained from a woman aged 50 to 60 with COVID-19, enrolled during active disease. The sequence is built from TRBV24-1 and TRBJ2-7; 10 of the junction bases match TRBD1. Sequencing was done on a sample of peripheral blood. DNA sequence: TGTGCCACCAGTGACGCGGGACAGGGGAAACCCTACGAGCAGTACTTC. It translates as CATSDAGQGKPYEQYF.